This TCR beta chain emerged from a study of T cells in Graves' hyperthyroidism and ophthalmopathy. This clonotype occurred a few times. Its antigen is unidentified. The TCR beta CDR3 regions underwent amplification using RNA transcripts as the source. An initial round of RT-PCR targeting the TCR CDR3 relied on the HTBI primer set. TCRdb processed the multiplex PCR reads anew with MiXCR; each CDR3 protein has one entry. The data show hundreds of thousands of distinct CDR3 sequences, 18% seen once. Findings and limits, study-wide: In the blood, most expanded thyroid clonotypes above 0.001 appeared as well.

CDR3 length: 19 amino acids. Germline trimming cut 6 bases from V and 3 bases from J; bases unmatched to any gene: 19. Per the germline V gene, CDR1 is LNHDA and CDR2 is SQIVND (reference sequence). Patients aged 18 to 65 had newly diagnosed hyperthyroidism lasting under 2 months. The study collected blood at first hyperthyroidism diagnosis, before any ophthalmopathy symptoms arose. PBMCs were derived from roughly 10 ml fresh peripheral blood. The clonotype was recovered from a woman between 45 and 60 years old with Graves' hyperthyroidism that later progressed to Graves' ophthalmopathy. Sequenced material: blood. The chain joins TRBV19 to TRBJ1-1; 10 nucleotides align to TRBD1. The CDR3 nucleotides are TGTGCCAGTAGCCGTACACCGGGACAGGGGATTCGGTGGGACACTGAAGCTTTCTTT. It is translated as CASSRTPGQGIRWDTEAFF.